This T cell receptor (beta chain) was captured by sequencing in a study of T-cell reconstitution after alpha-beta-depleted transplantation in children. This clonotype was counted at least ten times. No antigen is known for it. Notes on the study in general: Reportedly, only several hundred clones from non-depleted graft cells drove alpha-beta T-cell counts at about two months. Surviving recipient cells, namely T cells and thymic progenitors, were the source of high day-60 TCRbeta diversity in some patients. When one year had passed after transplant, most T-cell counts and diversity came from newly produced T cells.

Molecular barcoding with unique molecular identifiers was used for the TCRbeta library. One entry per CDR3 protein results from TCRdb running MiXCR on the PCR reads. The table shows tens of thousands of distinct CDR3 sequences, with approximately 14% occurring only once. The TCR comes from a male patient between 2 and 9 years old who had a stem cell transplant for acute lymphoblastic leukemia, so the T cells may come from the graft donor. The sample consisted of PBMCs, mostly from graft donor cells, taken 180 days after TCRalphabeta/CD19-depleted stem cell transplant.

For the CDR3, the DNA is TGTGCCGTAACCGGGACACTGAACACTGAAGCTTTCTTT. It yields the protein CAVTGTLNTEAFF. The chain couples TRBV10-3 to TRBJ1-1; the D gene is possibly TRBD1 (6 bases). Looked up from germline, CDR1 is ENHRY and CDR2 is SYGVKD. The V and J ends lost 11 bases and 0 bases respectively, with 13 bases between them. CDR3 length: 13 residues.